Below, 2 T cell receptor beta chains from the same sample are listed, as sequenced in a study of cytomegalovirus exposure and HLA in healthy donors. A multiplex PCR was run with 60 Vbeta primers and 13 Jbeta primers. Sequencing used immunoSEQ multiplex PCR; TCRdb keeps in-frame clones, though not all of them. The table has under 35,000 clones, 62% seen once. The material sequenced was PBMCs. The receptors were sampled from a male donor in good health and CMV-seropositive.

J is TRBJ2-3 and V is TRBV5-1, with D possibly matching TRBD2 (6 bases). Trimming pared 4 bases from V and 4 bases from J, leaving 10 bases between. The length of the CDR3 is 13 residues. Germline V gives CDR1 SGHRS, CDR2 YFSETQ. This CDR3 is CASSPLASDTQYF. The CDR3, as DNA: TGCGCCAGCAGCCCTCTAGCGTCAGATACGCAGTATTTT.

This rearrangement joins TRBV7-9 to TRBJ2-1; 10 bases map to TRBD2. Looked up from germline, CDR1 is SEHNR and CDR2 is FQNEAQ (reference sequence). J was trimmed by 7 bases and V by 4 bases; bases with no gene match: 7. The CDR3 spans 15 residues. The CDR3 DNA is TGTGCCAGCAGCTCCTTTCAGCGGGAGGGGAATGAGCAGTTCTTC. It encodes CASSSFQREGNEQFF.